Listed below are T cell receptor beta chains from one sample, sequenced in a study of T cell responses to AZD1222 COVID-19 vaccine. Clones were sequenced by immunoSEQ multiplex PCR, and TCRdb holds only the in-frame ones, with some missing. The sample has roughly 46,000 clones; approximately 88% are singletons. The input for sequencing was peripheral blood, taken 28 days after the second AZD1222 dose. The receptors come from an adult who received the AZD1222 COVID-19 vaccine. CDR3s include the opening cysteine and the closing phenylalanine or tryptophan. The D gene is left open where the match is weak. A row's size may be missing; if present it is once, few, many or a size class.

>TRBJ1-1|TRBD1|TRBV11-3|NA
TGTGCCAGGGTCCGGGACAGGGGCCCGTGGTGGAACACTGAAGCTTTCTTT
CARVRDRGPWWNTEAFF
>TRBJ1-2|NA|TRBV4-1|NA
TGCGCCAGCAGCCAAGATAGGGCAGCGCCTTATGGCTACACCTTC
CASSQDRAAPYGYTF
>TRBJ2-1|TRBD1|TRBV16|NA
TGTGCCAGCAGCCTAGGGACAGGGGAGCAGTTCTTC
CASSLGTGEQFF
>TRBJ2-3|NA|TRBV25-1|once
TGTGCCAGCAGTGATAGGGGTATGGGGTCAAGCACAGATACGCAGTATTTT
CASSDRGMGSSTDTQYF
>TRBJ2-2|NA|TRBV6-2/TRBV6-3|once
TGTGCCAGCAGTTTGTCGGGAGCTGGCACCGGGGAGCTGTTTTTT
CASSLSGAGTGELFF
>TRBJ2-3|TRBD2|TRBV5-5|NA
TGTGCCAGCAGCTATGGGACTAGCGGGGGATTCGGGGCAGATACGCAGTATTTT
CASSYGTSGGFGADTQYF
>TRBJ2-7|NA|TRBV2|NA
TGTGCCAGCAGTGGGTATTACGAGCAGTACTTC
CASSGYYEQYF
>TRBJ1-1|NA|TRBV5-1|NA
TGCGCCAGCAGCTTGGGGCAGGGCGGGAACACTGAAGCTTTCTTT
CASSLGQGGNTEAFF
>TRBJ1-4|NA|TRBV3-1/TRBV3-2|few
TGTGCCAGCAGCCTCCAGACGGGGGGTAATGAAAAACTGTTTTTT
CASSLQTGGNEKLFF
>TRBJ2-2|NA|TRBV12-5|NA
TGTGCTAGTGGTTTAGGGAGAAACACCGGGGAGCTGTTTTTT
CASGLGRNTGELFF
>TRBJ1-2|NA|TRBV29-1|NA
TGCAGCGTTGACCCCCCCCTCGGCGCAGGGACTTATGGCTACACCTTC
CSVDPPLGAGTYGYTF
>TRBJ2-3|TRBD2|TRBV27|NA
TGTGCCAGCAGTTTGACTAGCGGGGGGGCCGGGGATACGCAGTATTTT
CASSLTSGGAGDTQYF
>TRBJ2-7|NA|TRBV28|NA
TGTGCCAGCAGTTTAGACCCGAGGAGCTCCTACGAGCAGTACTTC
CASSLDPRSSYEQYF
>TRBJ2-5|NA|TRBV6-2/TRBV6-3|NA
TGTGCCAGCAGTTACCCCCCCCGAGGGGGGAACCAAGAGACCCAGTACTTC
CASSYPPRGGNQETQYF
>TRBJ1-2|NA|TRBV2|NA
TGTGCCAGCAGGGAGGCCGCTAACTATGGCTACACCTTC
CASREAANYGYTF
>TRBJ2-5|TRBD2|TRBV6-5|NA
TGTGCCAGCAGTTCGGGACTAGCGGGGGGTCAAGAGACCCAGTACTTC
CASSSGLAGGQETQYF
>TRBJ1-2|TRBD1|TRBV10-2|NA
TGCGCCAGCAGCAGACAGGGAGACTATGGCTACACCTTC
CASSRQGDYGYTF
>TRBJ1-5|NA|TRBV19|NA
TGTGCCAGTAGTACTCAGGGAGGGGATTATAGCAATCAGCCCCAGCATTTT
CASSTQGGDYSNQPQHF
>TRBJ1-2|NA|TRBV3-1/TRBV3-2|NA
TGTGCCAGCAGCCAGACAGGAGGCTATGGCTACACCTTC
CASSQTGGYGYTF
>TRBJ1-1|NA|TRBV6-5|NA
TGTGCCAGCAGTTTTGCCAGGGGCCAGGCTGAAGCTTTCTTT
CASSFARGQAEAFF
>TRBJ2-3|NA|TRBV5-1|NA
TGCGCCAGCAGCTCGTCAGGGGGCACAGATACGCAGTATTTT
CASSSSGGTDTQYF
>TRBJ2-7|TRBD1|TRBV9|NA
TGTGCCAGCAGCGTAGGAAACTGGGACAGCACCTACGAGCAGTACTTC
CASSVGNWDSTYEQYF
>TRBJ1-1|NA|TRBV30|NA
TGTGCCTGGTCGGGTGAGACGAACACTGAAGCTTTCTTT
CAWSGETNTEAFF
>TRBJ2-1|NA|TRBV7-9|NA
TGTGCCAGCAGCTTAACACTGGGCCCTCTAGTTTATGAGCAGTTCTTC
CASSLTLGPLVYEQFF
>TRBJ1-2|NA|TRBV9|NA
TGTGCCAGCAGCGTAGATCCTTCAGGGGCCTATGGCTACACCTTC
CASSVDPSGAYGYTF
>TRBJ2-7|NA|TRBV19|NA
TGTGCCAGTAGTATTGGGTTCCAGGTTGTGGACGAGCAGTACTTC
CASSIGFQVVDEQYF
>TRBJ2-7|NA|TRBV27|NA
TGTGCCAGCAGGACCGAGAATGGCATCGAGCAGTACTTC
CASRTENGIEQYF
>TRBJ2-2|NA|TRBV6-5|NA
TGTGCCAGCAGGATGGGACGGCTGAACACCGGGGAGCTGTTTTTT
CASRMGRLNTGELFF
>TRBJ1-1|NA|TRBV27|NA
TGTGCCAGCACGGACCTGAACACTGAAGCTTTCTTT
CASTDLNTEAFF
>TRBJ1-2|NA|TRBV11-2|few
TGTGCCAGCAGCTTAGGGGGGAGGACAAACGATGGCTACACCTTC
CASSLGGRTNDGYTF
>TRBJ2-7|NA|TRBV6-1|NA
TGTGCCAGCAGTGAACCACGTTTGAGGGACGAGCAGTACTTC
CASSEPRLRDEQYF
>TRBJ1-2|NA|TRBV12-3/TRBV12-4|NA
TGTGCCAGCAGTCTGGGAGGGAACTATGGCTACACCTTC
CASSLGGNYGYTF
>TRBJ1-1|TRBD1|TRBV19|NA
TGTGCCAGTAGTACCCGCCCAGGGGGGAGGAACACTGAAGCTTTCTTT
CASSTRPGGRNTEAFF
>TRBJ1-2|NA|TRBV13|once
TGTGCCAGCACCGTACTACAAATCCAAGGGGGTTATGGCTACACCTTC
CASTVLQIQGGYGYTF
>TRBJ1-4|TRBD1|TRBV4-3|NA
TGCGCCAGCAGCCAAGATCGGCAGGGGGTCCTGTTTTTT
CASSQDRQGVLFF
>TRBJ2-1|TRBD1|TRBV5-8|NA
TGTGCCAGCAGCTTGGTCGGGACAGGGTTTAGGAATGAGCAGTTCTTC
CASSLVGTGFRNEQFF
>TRBJ2-3|TRBD1|TRBV5-4|NA
TGTGCCAGCAGCCCAAGGACAGGGAAGAGGACAGATACGCAGTATTTT
CASSPRTGKRTDTQYF
>TRBJ1-2|NA|TRBV5-3|NA
TGTGCCAGAAGGATGGACGGCAACTATGGCTACACCTTC
CARRMDGNYGYTF
>TRBJ1-1|NA|TRBV28|NA
TGTGCCAGCCACGCGAGGAGCACTGAAGCTTTCTTT
CASHARSTEAFF
>TRBJ2-2|NA|TRBV7-7|few
TGTGCCAGCAGCCCCGACCTACGGACAGTCAACACCGGGGAGCTGTTTTTT
CASSPDLRTVNTGELFF
>TRBJ1-5|TRBD1|TRBV2|once
TGTGCCAGCAAATTGGGACAGGGGGGTCTAAGCAATCAGCCCCAGCATTTT
CASKLGQGGLSNQPQHF
>TRBJ1-6|TRBD1|TRBV27|NA
TGTGCCAGCAGTACAAGACAGGGGTACTCACCCCTCCACTTT
CASSTRQGYSPLHF
>TRBJ1-5|NA|TRBV7-2|few
TGTGCCAGCAGCTTAGTTGACAGAGGCAATCAGCCCCAGCATTTT
CASSLVDRGNQPQHF
>TRBJ1-5|TRBD1|TRBV5-1|NA
TGCGCCAGCAGCCCGACAGGGATTAGCAATCAGCCCCAGCATTTT
CASSPTGISNQPQHF
>TRBJ2-6|TRBD2|TRBV3-1/TRBV3-2|NA
TGTGCCAGCAGCCTCTCTAGCGGGAGGGCCGCTGGGGCCAACGTCCTGACTTTC
CASSLSSGRAAGANVLTF
>TRBJ2-3|NA|TRBV7-7|NA
TGTGCTAGCAGCCCGTTGGACCCCTTTCCGGAAGATACGCAGTATTTT
CASSPLDPFPEDTQYF
>TRBJ2-7|TRBD1|TRBV20-1|NA
TGCAGTACCGGACAGGGATACGAGCAGTACTTC
CSTGQGYEQYF
>TRBJ1-4|TRBD1|TRBV2|NA
TGTGCCAGCAGAATAGGGGGCTTTGAAAAACTGTTTTTT
CASRIGGFEKLFF
>TRBJ2-2|NA|TRBV5-1|NA
TGCGCCAGCAGCTACGACACCCCGAACACCGGGGAGCTGTTTTTT
CASSYDTPNTGELFF
>TRBJ2-1|TRBD2|TRBV7-6|NA
TGTGCCAGCAGCCCCCAACTAGCGGGCGGCAATGAGCAGTTCTTC
CASSPQLAGGNEQFF
>TRBJ2-1|TRBD2|TRBV5-1|NA
TGCGCCAGCAGCTTGCTAGCGGGAGGATTCAATGAGCAGTTCTTC
CASSLLAGGFNEQFF
>TRBJ2-3|NA|TRBV9|NA
TGTGCCAGCAGCTCCTCCGCCGGGCCCTCTTGGGGAGATACGCAGTATTTT
CASSSSAGPSWGDTQYF
>TRBJ1-4|NA|TRBV5-8|NA
TGTGCCAGCAGCTTAGGGTTGGCAACTAATGAAAAACTGTTTTTT
CASSLGLATNEKLFF
>TRBJ2-7|TRBD1|TRBV5-4|NA
TGTGCCAGCAGGGGAGGACAGGGGGCGTCCTACGAGCAGTACTTC
CASRGGQGASYEQYF
>TRBJ1-2|NA|TRBV6-5|NA
TGCGCCAGCAGTCCCGGTGGGGGTTTCTATGGCTACACCTTC
CASSPGGGFYGYTF
>TRBJ1-4|NA|TRBV5-1|once
TGCGCCAGCAGCCCGGCAGCTAATGAAAAACTGTTTTTT
CASSPAANEKLFF
>TRBJ1-1|NA|TRBV7-3|NA
TGTGCCAGCAGCTCGACGGGGAACACTGAAGCTTTCTTT
CASSSTGNTEAFF
>TRBJ1-5|NA|TRBV27|NA
TGTGCCAGCAGTTTACGGTGGAGCAATCAGCCCCAGCATTTT
CASSLRWSNQPQHF